This entry lists 7 T cell receptor beta chains sequenced from one sample in a study of cytomegalovirus exposure and HLA in healthy donors. In the PCR, 60 Vbeta and 13 Jbeta primers were used. The table came from immunoSEQ multiplex PCR; TCRdb's copy has only in-frame clones and leaves some out. This sample carries more than 150,000 clones, more than 70% of them seen once, and the ten largest clones take about 0.25%. Sample: PBMCs. These receptors all stem from a boy aged 5 to 17 in good health and CMV-seronegative.

The V and J genes are TRBV7-8 and TRBJ2-3; 9 bases agree with TRBD1. V dropped 6 bases and J dropped 3; count of bases not matched to a gene: 4. The germline V gene has CDR1 SGHVS and CDR2 FQNEAQ. The CDR3 is 14 amino acids. CDR3 amino acids: CASRGDRVTDTQYF. The CDR3 bases are TGTGCCAGCAGGGGGGACAGGGTAACAGATACGCAGTATTTT.

CDR3 amino acids: CASSEARQLYEQYF. The CDR3 DNA is TGTGCCAGCAGTGAAGCCAGACAGCTCTACGAGCAGTACTTC. The chain recombines TRBV2 with TRBJ2-7, with D possibly being TRBD1 (5 bases). This CDR3 is 14 amino acids long. Germline CDR1 SNHLY, CDR2 FYNNEI. V lost 0 bases, J lost 3 bases, and 9 bases lay in between.

The chain employs TRBV7-2 and TRBJ2-1, with TRBD2 matching 9 bases. CDR3 length: 15 residues. The junction had 11 bases not matched to a gene; V was cut back by 6 bases and J by 8 bases. Germline V gene lookup returns CDR1 SGHTA and CDR2 FQGNSA. The CDR3 bases are TGTGCCAGCAGACCCACCCTAGCGGGAAAAGATGAGCAGTTCTTC. Translation gives CASRPTLAGKDEQFF.

This clone was detected only a few times. The chain carries TRBV14 and TRBJ1-2; TRBD1 agrees at 9 bases. V lost 3 bases to trimming and J lost 6 bases; unmatched junction nucleotides: 5. The CDR3 has 14 residues. In germline, CDR1 is SGHDN, CDR2 FVKESK. CDR3 bases: TGTGCCAGCAGCCAGACCACAGGGGGCGATGGCTACACCTTC. It is translated as CASSQTTGGDGYTF.

The gene calls are TRBV18 and TRBJ1-5, with D maybe TRBD1 (6 bases). The CDR3 is made up of 16 amino acids. V was trimmed by 0 bases and J by 5 bases, leaving 14 bases between them. Germline CDR1 and CDR2: KGHSH and LQKENI. The CDR3 DNA reads as TGTGCCAGCTCACCACCGGGGGCAGGGGTTGATCAGCCCCAGCATTTT. Its translation: CASSPPGAGVDQPQHF.

The chain joins TRBV18 to TRBJ2-5, with 13 bases that match TRBD2. The V and J ends lost 3 bases and 2 bases, in that order; junction bases with no gene match: 6. The V gene's germline CDR1 is KGHSH and CDR2 LQKENI. The CDR3 runs to 17 residues. The CDR3 here is CASSPTSGRPGQETQYF. Written as DNA, the CDR3 is TGTGCCAGCTCACCGACTAGCGGGAGGCCCGGGCAAGAGACCCAGTACTTC.

A few counts support this clone. V is TRBV5-4 and J is TRBJ2-3; possibly TRBD2 for D (6 bases). Germline V lookup: CDR1 SGHNT, CDR2 YYREEE (reference sequence). Trimming removed 0 bases at V and 0 bases at J, with 11 bases between. The CDR3 sequence is 16 residues long. This CDR3 is CASSLAPGLSTDTQYF. The CDR3, as DNA: TGTGCCAGCAGCTTGGCACCGGGACTGAGCACAGATACGCAGTATTTT.